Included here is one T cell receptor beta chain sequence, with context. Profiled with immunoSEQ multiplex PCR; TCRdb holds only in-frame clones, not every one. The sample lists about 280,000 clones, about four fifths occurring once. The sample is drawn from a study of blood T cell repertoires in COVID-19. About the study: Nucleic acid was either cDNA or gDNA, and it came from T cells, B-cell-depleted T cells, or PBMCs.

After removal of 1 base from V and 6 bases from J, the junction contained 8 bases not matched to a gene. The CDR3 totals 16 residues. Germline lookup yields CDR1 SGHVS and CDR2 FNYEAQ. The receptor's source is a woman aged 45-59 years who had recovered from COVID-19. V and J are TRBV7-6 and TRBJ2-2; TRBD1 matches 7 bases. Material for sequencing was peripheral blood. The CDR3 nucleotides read TGTGCCAGCAGCTTAGTACAGGGGACGGTGTCCGGGGAGCTGTTTTTT. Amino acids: CASSLVQGTVSGELFF.